Each of the 14 T cell receptor beta chains below was sequenced from the same sample in a study of blood T cell repertoires in COVID-19. Profiling relied on immunoSEQ multiplex PCR, and the TCRdb table lists in-frame clones only, not all of them. The sample has approximately 170,000 clones, 74% seen once. The sequenced sample consisted of peripheral blood. These receptors were obtained from a woman older than 75 with acute or convalescent COVID-19.

This chain links TRBV1 with TRBJ1-4; the table's D call, TRBD1, has no DNA check behind it. TRBV1 is annotated as a pseudogene. The CDR3 is made up of 14 amino acids. The DNA for the CDR3 is TGCACCAGCAGCCAAGATCTCTCCCAGGAAAAACTGTTTTTT. Encoded protein: CTSSQDLSQEKLFF.

This sequence joins TRBV2 and TRBJ1-2; D may be TRBD1 (5 bases). The CDR3 totals 16 residues. Trimming cost V 2 bases and J 7 bases, with 20 bases left between them. CDR1 is SNHLY and CDR2 is FYNNEI in the germline V gene. The CDR3: CASSELGREGSSGYTF. DNA of the CDR3: TGTGCCAGCAGTGAATTGGGTCGGGAGGGGAGCTCTGGCTACACCTTC.

The chain is built from TRBV29-1 and TRBJ2-3; D not resolved. Germline lookup yields CDR1 SQVTM and CDR2 ANQGSEA. The CDR3 consists of 12 residues. V lost 3 bases and J 5 bases, leaving 9 bases between the germline ends. The CDR3 DNA reads TGCAGCGTTGATGAGGATGGAGATACGCAGTATTTT. It specifies CSVDEDGDTQYF.

The rearrangement joins TRBV5-6 to TRBJ2-3, with 9 nucleotides matching TRBD1. V lost 0 bases and J lost 3; bases outside the gene matches: 5. Germline-derived CDR1 and CDR2 are SGHDT and YYEEEE. The CDR3 contains 16 residues. Here the CDR3 DNA reads TGTGCCAGCAGCTTGGGGACAGGGGCGCGGACAGATACGCAGTATTTT. Encoded protein: CASSLGTGARTDTQYF.

V gene TRBV5-4 combines with J gene TRBJ2-3, with no clear D. V was cut by 0 bases and J by 2 bases, with 10 bases left in between. This CDR3 comprises 15 residues. CDR1 is SGHNT, CDR2 YYREEE, per germline (reference sequence). The CDR3 sequence is CASSLAGFYTDTQYF. The CDR3 DNA follows: TGTGCCAGCAGCTTGGCCGGGTTTTACACAGATACGCAGTATTTT.

Details on this clone: One end of the junction fails to match germline, which may point to a read error. This specimen includes other DNA sequences encoding the same CDR3. J is TRBJ1-5 and V is TRBV7-8; tentative D call: TRBD1 (5 bases). CDR3 length: 16 amino acids. The germline gives CDR1 SGHVS, CDR2 FQNEAQ. This CDR3 reads CASSLGQAGSNQPQHF. In DNA form, the CDR3 reads TGTGCTAGCAGCTTAGGCCAGGCAGGGAGCAATCAGCCCCAGCATTTT.

This sequence joins TRBV27 and TRBJ2-1, with 9 bases lining up with TRBD2. The CDR3 length is 15 residues. The J segment lost 4 bases and the V segment lost 5 bases, leaving 6 bases of the junction unmatched. Germline-derived CDR1 and CDR2 are MNHEY and SMNVEV (reference sequence). This chain's CDR3 is CASSPRLAEYNEQFF. CDR3 DNA sequence: TGTGCCAGCAGTCCAAGACTAGCGGAGTACAATGAGCAGTTCTTC.

This clone was detected a few times. V usage is TRBV27 and J usage is TRBJ1-1; 7 bases align to TRBD1. CDR1 and CDR2 from the germline V gene are MNHEY and SMNVEV (reference sequence). V was pared by 5 bases and J by 4 bases, with 4 bases of the junction left unmatched. This CDR3 has 13 amino acids. Here the CDR3 reads CASSQEGATEAFF. The CDR3 nucleotides read TGTGCCAGCAGTCAAGAGGGGGCCACTGAAGCTTTCTTT.

The chain couples TRBV10-2 to TRBJ1-1; no definite D call. The CDR3 loop spans 14 amino acids. Deletions cut 4 bases from V and 1 base from J, with 10 bases between. From germline, CDR1 is WSHSY and CDR2 SAAADI. The CDR3 loop is CASSVGGSNTEAFF. In DNA form, the CDR3 reads TGCGCCAGCAGTGTCGGCGGATCGAACACTGAAGCTTTCTTT.

The V call is TRBV7-2, the J call TRBJ2-1; D remains unclear. Germline lookup yields CDR1 SGHTA and CDR2 FQGNSA. V was trimmed by 5 bases and J by 0 bases, leaving 5 bases between them. CDR3 length equals 13 residues. The CDR3 region has the DNA TGTGCCAGCAGCATACTCTCCTACAATGAGCAGTTCTTC. Translation: CASSILSYNEQFF.

The chain carries TRBV2 and TRBJ2-5; possibly TRBD2 for D (6 bases). The V end was cut by 6 bases, the J end by 1 base, with 9 bases between. This CDR3 contains 13 residues. CDR1 and CDR2 from the germline V gene are SNHLY and FYNNEI. The CDR3: CASREGLQETQYF. In DNA form, the CDR3 reads TGTGCCAGCAGGGAGGGGCTCCAAGAGACCCAGTACTTC.

This chain links TRBV28 with TRBJ1-1; TRBD1 aligns across 7 bases. V was clipped by 2 bases and J by 10 bases; unmatched bases: 4. Looked up from germline, CDR1 is MDHEN and CDR2 is SYDVKM. CDR3 length: 12 residues. Here the CDR3 DNA reads TGTGCCAGCAGTTTAATCTACAGGGGAGCTTTCTTT. This sequence encodes CASSLIYRGAFF. The full variable domain, rest sourced from reference TRBV28 and TRBJ1-1, is DVKVTQSSRYLVKRTGEKVFLECVQDMDHENMFWYRQDPGLGLRLIYFSYDVKMKEKGDIPEGYSVSREKKERFSLILESASTNQTSMYLCASSLIYRGAFFGQGTRLTVV.

The chain carries TRBV19 and TRBJ2-3; 11 positions agree with TRBD2. CDR3 size: 13 residues. CDR1 LNHDA and CDR2 SQIVND come from the germline V gene (reference sequence). Trimming cost V 7 bases and J 9 bases; bases outside gene matches: 6. This CDR3 reads CASTTSGSLTQYF. CDR3 nucleotides: TGTGCCAGTACTACTAGCGGGAGTTTGACGCAGTATTTT.

The V and J genes are TRBV2 and TRBJ2-7; TRBD1 might be the D (5 bases). The V gene's germline CDR1 is SNHLY and CDR2 FYNNEI. The CDR3 consists of 12 residues. V gave up 7 bases and J gave up 4 bases, with 11 bases separating them. The CDR3 DNA reads TGTGCCAGCACGTACAGGTCTTACGAGCAGTACTTC. It translates to CASTYRSYEQYF.